A single sample gave rise to the 18 T cell receptor beta chains below, sequenced in a study of Graves' ophthalmopathy and Graves' hyperthyroidism. Beta-chain TCR CDR3 regions were amplified from RNA transcripts. First-round RT-PCR used HTBI primers; second-round multiplex PCR followed. TCRdb fed the multiplex PCR reads into MiXCR, producing one record per CDR3 protein. Of roughly 1.1 million distinct CDR3 sequences detected, around a third appear once; the ten largest clones hold 11%. Input material: peripheral blood or thyroid tissue (not recorded which). These receptors originate from an adult man with Graves' hyperthyroidism.

The chain employs TRBV9 and TRBJ2-7; tentatively, D is TRBD2 (5 bases). CDR1 SGDLS and CDR2 YYNGEE come from the germline V gene. The V end was cut by 8 bases, the J end by 2 bases, with 14 bases between. CDR3 size: 13 residues. The CDR3 region has the DNA TGTGCCAGTAGCCGTGAGGGCGCCTACGAGCAGTACTTC. Translation gives CASSREGAYEQYF. The full variable domain, completed using reference TRBV9 and TRBJ2-7, is DSGVTQTPKHLITATGQRVTLRCSPRSGDLSVYWYQQSLDQGLQFLIQYYNGEERAKGNILERFSAQQFPDLHSELNLSSLELGDSALYFCASSREGAYEQYFGPGTRLTVT.

This clonotype was counted at least ten times. The chain recombines TRBV7-8 with TRBJ1-5; tentatively, D is TRBD1 (5 bases). Germline assignment: CDR1 SGHVS and CDR2 FQNEAQ. V lost 5 bases, J lost 5 bases, and 10 bases lay in between. This CDR3 has 13 residues. Written as DNA, the CDR3 is TGTGCCAGCAGCATGACCAGGGATCAGCCCCAGCATTTT. As protein: CASSMTRDQPQHF.

In this sample, this clonotype turned up once. A much more abundant neighbour one base away suggests this may be a read error. A read error is likely, as this CDR3 ends without the conserved phenylalanine or tryptophan. The chain couples TRBV7-2 to TRBJ2-5; D not resolved. With 5 bases removed from V and 5 bases from J, the gap between germline ends came to 15 bases. The CDR3 has 14 amino acids. Germline loops: CDR1 SGHTA, CDR2 FQGNSA. The CDR3 reads CASSPDKRWETQYS. The CDR3 DNA reads TGTGCCAGCAGCCCAGACAAACGGTGGGAGACCCAGTACTCC.

This clonotype came up many times. This rearrangement joins TRBV19 to TRBJ1-2, with 7 nucleotides matching TRBD1. The CDR3 is 14 residues long. V was pared by 7 bases and J by 7 bases, with 12 bases of the junction left unmatched. Per germline, CDR1 LNHDA and CDR2 SQIVND (reference sequence). The CDR3 is CASTARQGGGGYTF. The CDR3 region has the DNA TGTGCCAGTACTGCCCGACAGGGAGGAGGTGGCTACACCTTC.

With regard to this clonotype: The conserved phenylalanine or tryptophan is not found at the CDR3 terminus, so this likely reflects a read error. It is unclear where the CDR3 begins or ends on the DNA, so no DNA is shown, and the CDR3 is as TCRdb lists it. The chain uses TRBV29-1 and TRBJ1-3. The CDR3 is 8 residues long, ends included. Germline V gene lookup returns CDR1 SQVTM and CDR2 ANQGSEA. The chain's CDR3 is CSVVEGNT.

The sample holds many counts of this clonotype. The genes are TRBV11-3 and TRBJ2-7, with D perhaps being TRBD1 or TRBD2 (6 bases each). V dropped 1 base and J dropped 5 bases, with 9 bases sitting between them. Germline V gene sequence: CDR1 SGHNT, CDR2 YENEEA. The CDR3 length is 13 residues. CDR3 in amino acids: CASSLAGDNEQYF. In DNA form, the CDR3 reads TGTGCCAGCAGCTTAGCGGGGGACAACGAGCAGTACTTC.

The J gene is TRBJ1-5, the V gene TRBV10-1; D may be TRBD1 (6 bases). Trimming took off 0 bases at V and 3 bases at J, with 12 bases between the two ends. The length of the CDR3 is 16 residues. The V gene's germline CDR1 is WNHNN and CDR2 SYGVQD (reference sequence). The CDR3 reads CASSESIRTVNQPQHF. The CDR3 DNA is TGCGCCAGCAGTGAGTCCATCAGGACAGTCAATCAGCCCCAGCATTTT.

The chain has TRBV10-1 and TRBJ2-3, with D perhaps matching TRBD1 (7 bases). The CDR3 contains 16 residues. The germline gives CDR1 WNHNN, CDR2 SYGVQD (reference sequence). V lost 1 base and J 2 bases, leaving 13 bases between the germline ends. CDR3 protein: CASSEWRDSYTDTQYF. CDR3 DNA: TGCGCCAGCAGTGAGTGGCGGGACAGCTACACAGATACGCAGTATTTT.

This clonotype was picked up many times. This chain connects TRBV7-9 to TRBJ1-2; D remains unclear. Germline V CDR1 and CDR2: SEHNR, FQNEAQ (reference sequence). V lost 5 bases and J lost 2, with 12 bases in between. There are 14 residues in the CDR3. This CDR3 reads CASSPTGRNYGYTF. The CDR3 nucleotides are TGTGCCAGCAGCCCTACTGGCCGGAACTATGGCTACACCTTC.

On this clonotype itself: A much larger clonotype is one base distant, so this may be a read error. V gene TRBV20-1 combines with J gene TRBJ1-5; no reliable D call. The germline CDR1 and CDR2 sequences are DFQATT and SNEGSKA (reference sequence). V was trimmed by 3 bases and J by 6 bases, leaving 12 bases between them. This CDR3 spans 13 amino acids. CDR3 sequence: CSASVQLGQPQHF. As DNA, the CDR3 is TGCAGTGCTAGCGTCCAGCTTGGTCAGCCCCAGCATTTT.

This clonotype has ten or more counts. This chain joins TRBV7-3 and TRBJ2-6; tentatively, D is TRBD1 (6 bases). The V gene lost 2 bases and the J gene lost 0 bases, with 11 bases spanning the gap. Germline values: CDR1 SGHTA, CDR2 FQGTGA. This CDR3 spans 17 amino acids. DNA of the CDR3: TGTGCCAGCAGCTTACTGGGGGCCCACTCTGGGGCCAACGTCCTGACTTTC. Its translation: CASSLLGAHSGANVLTF.

At least ten counts were recorded for this clonotype. The chain couples TRBV29-1 to TRBJ1-2; D uncertain. Germline CDR1 is SQVTM and CDR2 is ANQGSEA. V was clipped by 4 bases and J by 5 bases, with 8 bases between them. This CDR3 is built from 11 residues. The CDR3 coding sequence is TGCAGCGTTGTGGCAGAGTATGGCTACACCTTC. This gives the protein CSVVAEYGYTF.

About this clonotype itself: A read error may explain this, as a much larger clone is one base away. V usage is TRBV27 and J usage is TRBJ1-2; D unclear. CDR1 is MNHEY, CDR2 SMNVEV, per germline (reference sequence). Trimming took off 3 bases at V and 1 base at J, with 6 bases between the two ends. The CDR3 contains 13 residues. The CDR3 region is CASSFVGNYGYTF. The CDR3 DNA sequence: TGTGCCAGCAGTTTCGTGGGTAACTATGGCTACACCTTC.

This clonotype was found many times. The rearrangement joins TRBV20-1 to TRBJ1-3, with D unresolved. The CDR3 consists of 13 residues. Germline-derived CDR1 and CDR2 are DFQATT and SNEGSKA (reference sequence). Trimming removed 5 bases at V and 8 bases at J, with 16 bases between. The CDR3 reads CSASRSGVDTIYF. For the CDR3, the DNA is TGCAGTGCTTCCCGATCTGGGGTGGACACCATATATTTT.

This clonotype was counted a few times. The chain links TRBV5-1 to TRBJ2-7, with 8 bases that match TRBD2. The CDR3 is made up of 16 amino acids. J lost 5 bases, V lost 4 bases, and 14 bases had no gene match. Germline values: CDR1 SGHRS, CDR2 YFSETQ. CDR3 region: CASSRLSGTSSHEQYF. The CDR3 region has the DNA TGCGCCAGCAGCCGCCTATCCGGGACTAGTTCCCACGAGCAGTACTTC.

The chain has TRBV29-1 and TRBJ2-7; weak D call: TRBD1 (5 bases). Germline assignment: CDR1 SQVTM and CDR2 ANQGSEA. CDR3 length equals 16 residues. Trimming removed 5 bases at V and 2 bases at J, with 22 bases between. This chain's CDR3 is CSVSPRVGVTTYEQYF. The CDR3 DNA sequence: TGCAGCGTTTCTCCCAGGGTAGGAGTAACCACCTACGAGCAGTACTTC.

This clonotype has a handful of counts. The chain joins TRBV5-1 to TRBJ2-7; no clear D. The CDR3 loop spans 14 amino acids. Germline CDR1 SGHRS, CDR2 YFSETQ. Between the trimmed V and J ends, which lost 3 bases and 6 bases, there was a span of 16 bases. The CDR3, as DNA: TGCGCCAGCAGCTCTACCGTCTCCAAGAGCGAGCAGTACTTC. Its translation is CASSSTVSKSEQYF. Using reference TRBV5-1 and TRBJ2-7 for the parts outside the CDR3, the full variable domain is KAGVTQTPRYLIKTRGQQVTLSCSPISGHRSVSWYQQTPGQGLQFLFEYFSETQRNKGNFPGRFSGRQFSNSRSEMNVSTLELGDSALYLCASSSTVSKSEQYFGPGTRLTVT.

The table lists this clonotype with many counts. This chain links TRBV6-6 with TRBJ2-7; the D is unclear. This CDR3 is built from 12 residues. Germline V gives CDR1 MNHNY, CDR2 SVGAGI (reference sequence). V gave up 3 bases and J gave up 2 bases, with 5 bases separating them. The CDR3 sequence is CASSYSAYEQYF. DNA of the CDR3: TGTGCCAGCAGTTATTCGGCCTACGAGCAGTACTTC.